Detailed here is one T cell receptor (beta chain). This entry is derived from a study of T-cell reconstitution after alpha-beta-depleted transplantation in children. Per the germline V gene, CDR1 is MNHEY and CDR2 is SMNVEV (reference sequence). V trimming: 0 bases; J trimming: 4 bases; junction bases outside the gene matches: 11. CDR3 size: 18 residues. Preparation of the TCRbeta library used unique molecular identifiers. A single record per CDR3 protein comes from TCRdb applying MiXCR to the PCR reads. The sample lists 200,000 to 300,000 distinct CDR3 sequences, 12% occurring once. The sequence was collected from a human donor who donated a stem cell graft to a child with acute lymphoblastic leukemia. The material was PBMCs from the stem cell graft donor, obtained from the stem cell graft. The V and J genes are TRBV27 and TRBJ2-1; 8 bases are shared with TRBD2. CDR3 amino acids: CASSLSISYASGYNEQFF. DNA for the CDR3: TGTGCCAGCAGTTTATCGATTTCCTACGCTAGCGGGTACAATGAGCAGTTCTTC.